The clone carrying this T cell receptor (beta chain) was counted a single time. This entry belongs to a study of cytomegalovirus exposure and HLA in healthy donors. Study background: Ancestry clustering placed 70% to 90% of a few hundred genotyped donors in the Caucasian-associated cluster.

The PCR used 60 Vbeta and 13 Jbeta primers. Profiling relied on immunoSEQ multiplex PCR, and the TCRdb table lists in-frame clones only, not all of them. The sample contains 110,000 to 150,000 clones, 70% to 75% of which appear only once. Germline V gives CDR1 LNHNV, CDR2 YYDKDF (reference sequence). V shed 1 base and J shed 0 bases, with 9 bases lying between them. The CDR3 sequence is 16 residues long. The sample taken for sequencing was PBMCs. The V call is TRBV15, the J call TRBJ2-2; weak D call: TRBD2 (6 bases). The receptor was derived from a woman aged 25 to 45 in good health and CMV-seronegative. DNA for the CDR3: TGTGCCACCAGCAGAGGCGGGGCGGCGAACACCGGGGAGCTGTTTTTT. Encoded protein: CATSRGGAANTGELFF. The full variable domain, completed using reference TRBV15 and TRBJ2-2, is DAMVIQNPRYQVTQFGKPVTLSCSQTLNHNVMYWYQQKSSQAPKLLFHYYDKDFNNEADTPDNFQSRRPNTSFCFLDIRSPGLGDTAMYLCATSRGGAANTGELFFGEGSRLTVL.